The 23 T cell receptor beta chains presented below share a single source sample, sequenced in a study of T cell clones after liver transplantation. Only in-frame clones appear in the TCRdb table, and some are missing; sequencing was by immunoSEQ multiplex PCR. The data contain about 33,000 clones, around 94% of them singletons. This material consisted of CD8+ T cells from blood, taken 12 months after liver transplant. Receptors were obtained from a human patient who received a liver transplant. These T cells may partly come from the graft donor.

The rearrangement links TRBV6-6 to TRBJ2-7; a possible D gene is TRBD2 (5 bases). The CDR3 sequence is 15 residues long. The V end lost 0 bases, the J end lost 3 bases, and 12 bases lay between the germline ends. The V gene's germline CDR1 is MNHNY and CDR2 SVGAGI (reference sequence). The chain's CDR3 is CASSYSNGVYYEQYF. The DNA for the CDR3 is TGTGCCAGCAGTTACTCGAACGGGGTCTACTACGAGCAGTACTTC.

This chain joins TRBV6-6 and TRBJ1-4, with D perhaps TRBD1 (5 bases). This CDR3 is 13 amino acids long. V dropped 7 bases and J dropped 7 bases, with 13 bases sitting between them. The germline V gene has CDR1 MNHNY and CDR2 SVGAGI (reference sequence). This chain's CDR3 is CASTQGVAEKLFF. The CDR3 region has the DNA TGTGCCAGCACCCAGGGAGTTGCTGAAAAACTGTTTTTT.

This chain links TRBV28 with TRBJ2-5; 9 bases fit TRBD1. The CDR3 length is 15 residues. Germline V gene sequence: CDR1 MDHEN, CDR2 SYDVKM. Trimming took 5 bases from V and 2 from J; bases not matched to a gene: 6. CDR3 loop: CASSRGTGLQETQYF. CDR3 bases: TGTGCCAGCAGTCGCGGGACAGGGCTACAAGAGACCCAGTACTTC.

The rearrangement uses TRBV5-5 and TRBJ1-1; 8 bases are shared with TRBD1. Germline V gene data show CDR1 as SGHKS and CDR2 as YYEKEE (reference sequence). This CDR3 region has 15 residues. V lost 2 bases to trimming and J lost 4 bases; unmatched junction nucleotides: 7. CDR3 sequence: CASSFYRGVGTEAFF. As DNA, the CDR3 is TGTGCCAGCAGCTTCTACAGGGGGGTTGGCACTGAAGCTTTCTTT.

The chain recombines TRBV13 with TRBJ2-5; 7 bases line up with TRBD2. CDR1 is PRHDT, CDR2 FYEKMQ, per germline (reference sequence). V lost 2 bases, J lost 5 bases, and 2 bases stayed unmatched. This CDR3 is built from 13 residues. CDR3 region: CASSLLGGETQYF. Here the CDR3 DNA reads TGTGCCAGCAGCTTATTGGGGGGGGAGACCCAGTACTTC.

The rearrangement uses TRBV28 and TRBJ2-3; TRBD1 matches 9 bases. Germline assignment: CDR1 MDHEN and CDR2 SYDVKM. The CDR3 spans 14 residues. With 9 bases clipped from V and 4 bases from J, the junction kept 8 bases outside the gene matches. This CDR3 reads CASSGTGLADTQYF. In DNA, the CDR3 is TGTGCCAGTTCTGGGACAGGGCTTGCAGATACGCAGTATTTT.

This chain links TRBV9 with TRBJ1-1; a possible D gene is TRBD1 (6 bases). Germline V gene lookup returns CDR1 SGDLS and CDR2 YYNGEE. The CDR3 totals 14 residues. V was cut by 4 bases and J by 0 bases, with 10 bases left in between. The CDR3 region is CASSPGQLNTEAFF. The CDR3 DNA sequence: TGTGCCAGCAGCCCCGGACAGTTGAACACTGAAGCTTTCTTT. The full variable domain, rest sourced from reference TRBV9 and TRBJ1-1, is DSGVTQTPKHLITATGQRVTLRCSPRSGDLSVYWYQQSLDQGLQFLIQYYNGEERAKGNILERFSAQQFPDLHSELNLSSLELGDSALYFCASSPGQLNTEAFFGQGTRLTVV.

V usage is TRBV9 and J usage is TRBJ2-7, with D possibly being TRBD2 (6 bases). CDR1 and CDR2 (germline): SGDLS, YYNGEE. Trimming removed 0 bases at V and 5 bases at J, with 9 bases between. CDR3 size: 13 residues. CDR3 bases: TGTGCCAGCAGCGTAGGAGGAGGGAACGAGCAGTACTTC. It translates to CASSVGGGNEQYF. Together with reference TRBV9 and TRBJ2-7, the CDR3 gives the full variable domain: DSGVTQTPKHLITATGQRVTLRCSPRSGDLSVYWYQQSLDQGLQFLIQYYNGEERAKGNILERFSAQQFPDLHSELNLSSLELGDSALYFCASSVGGGNEQYFGPGTRLTVT.

This clone showed up just a few times. The J gene is TRBJ2-7, the V gene TRBV7-3; 7 nucleotides line up with TRBD2. The CDR3 consists of 14 residues. Trimming at V came to 5 bases and at J to 1 base, leaving 5 bases not matched to a gene. The germline V gene encodes CDR1 SGHTA and CDR2 FQGTGA. DNA of the CDR3: TGTGCCAGCAGCCCTGGACTAGGTTCCTACGAGCAGTACTTC. Encoded protein: CASSPGLGSYEQYF.

The genes are TRBV7-9 and TRBJ2-1; no clear D gene. The CDR3 length is 15 residues. Trimming took off 5 bases at V and 4 bases at J, with 15 bases between the two ends. Germline V gene data show CDR1 as SEHNR and CDR2 as FQNEAQ (reference sequence). CDR3 protein: CASSPPVASYNEQFF. CDR3 DNA sequence: TGTGCCAGCAGCCCACCCGTGGCTTCTTACAATGAGCAGTTCTTC. The full variable domain, its missing parts supplied by reference TRBV7-9 and TRBJ2-1, is DTGVSQNPRHKITKRGQNVTFRCDPISEHNRLYWYRQTLGQGPEFLTYFQNEAQLEKSRLLSDRFSAERPKGSFSTLEIQRTEQGDSAMYLCASSPPVASYNEQFFGPGTRLTVL.

V is TRBV19 and J is TRBJ2-1, with 8 bases that match TRBD1. CDR3 size: 15 residues. CDR1 is LNHDA, CDR2 SQIVND, per germline (reference sequence). Germline trimming cut 4 bases from V and 4 bases from J; bases unmatched to any gene: 6. CDR3 sequence reads: CASSRDRRPYNEQFF. CDR3 coding DNA: TGTGCCAGTAGTAGGGACAGGCGACCGTACAATGAGCAGTTCTTC.

The V call is TRBV11-3, the J call TRBJ2-7, with TRBD1 matching 7 bases. J was trimmed by 4 bases and V by 4 bases; bases with no gene match: 13. The CDR3 spans 16 residues. CDR1 and CDR2 from the germline V gene are SGHNT and YENEEA. The CDR3 DNA reads TGTGCCAGCAGCTCCGTAACGGGACAGAATAATTACGAGCAGTACTTC. Translating gives CASSSVTGQNNYEQYF.

This chain links TRBV29-1 with TRBJ2-3; 12 bases fit TRBD2. The germline CDR1 and CDR2 sequences are SQVTM and ANQGSEA. The CDR3 spans 21 residues. With V trimmed by 0 bases and J by 0 bases, 16 bases remained unmatched. For the CDR3, the DNA is TGCAGCGTTGAAGATCCTCGGAGACTAGCGGGAGTCTGGGATAGCACAGATACGCAGTATTTT. Translated: CSVEDPRRLAGVWDSTDTQYF.

With respect to this clone: Different DNA sequences within this sample yield the same CDR3. V and J are TRBV7-9 and TRBJ2-1, with D possibly TRBD2 on 5 matching bases. Trimming removed 0 bases at V and 4 bases at J, with 7 bases between. The CDR3 sequence is 14 residues long. Germline V gene lookup returns CDR1 SEHNR and CDR2 FQNEAQ (reference sequence). The DNA for the CDR3 is TGTGCCAGCAGCTTAGCGAGCGGATACAATGAGCAGTTCTTC. It encodes CASSLASGYNEQFF.

This chain uses TRBV11-3 with TRBJ2-3; 7 bases are shared with TRBD2. The junction had 10 bases not matched to a gene; V was cut back by 0 bases and J by 4 bases. There are 17 residues in the CDR3. Germline CDR1 SGHNT, CDR2 YENEEA. DNA for the CDR3: TGTGCCAGCAGCTTAGAATTTCGCGGGAGCGAGGCAGATACGCAGTATTTT. Its protein product is CASSLEFRGSEADTQYF.

This rearrangement joins TRBV28 to TRBJ1-5, with a tentative D call TRBD1 (5 bases). CDR3 length: 14 amino acids. The germline gives CDR1 MDHEN, CDR2 SYDVKM. V was clipped by 3 bases and J by 3 bases, with 9 bases between them. The CDR3 DNA reads TGTGCCAGCAGTTTTGGGGCCGACAATCAGCCCCAGCATTTT. Its protein product is CASSFGADNQPQHF. Full variable domain (outside the CDR3, taken from reference TRBV28 and TRBJ1-5): DVKVTQSSRYLVKRTGEKVFLECVQDMDHENMFWYRQDPGLGLRLIYFSYDVKMKEKGDIPEGYSVSREKKERFSLILESASTNQTSMYLCASSFGADNQPQHFGDGTRLSIL.

V and J are TRBV27 and TRBJ1-3; TRBD1 might be the D (5 bases). The CDR3 is 17 amino acids. Trimming removed 3 bases at V and 0 bases at J, with 15 bases between. CDR1 and CDR2 from the germline V gene are MNHEY and SMNVEV (reference sequence). This CDR3 is CASSFTGPFISGNTIYF. In DNA form, the CDR3 reads TGTGCCAGCAGTTTTACAGGTCCGTTCATCTCTGGAAACACCATATATTTT.

In its sample, this clone was seen once. The J gene is TRBJ2-1, the V gene TRBV5-4; 7 bases fit TRBD1. V was pared by 3 bases and J by 8 bases, with 2 bases of the junction left unmatched. The CDR3 runs to 12 residues. Germline loops: CDR1 SGHNT, CDR2 YYREEE (reference sequence). CDR3 protein: CASSSTGHEQFF. CDR3 nucleotide sequence: TGTGCCAGCAGCTCGACAGGGCATGAGCAGTTCTTC.

J is TRBJ1-2 and V is TRBV27; D uncertain. Germline lookup yields CDR1 MNHEY and CDR2 SMNVEV (reference sequence). The V and J ends lost 0 bases and 4 bases respectively, with 6 bases between them. The CDR3 is 13 residues long. CDR3 region: CASSLSAGYGYTF. The CDR3 DNA follows: TGTGCCAGCAGTTTATCGGCAGGCTATGGCTACACCTTC.

On this clone itself: A far larger clone is off by one base, so a read error is likely. The chain carries TRBV4-1 and TRBJ1-1; 7 bases match TRBD1. This CDR3 has 16 amino acids. From germline, CDR1 is MGHRA and CDR2 YSYEKL. The ends lost 2 bases at V and 1 base at J; junction bases unmatched: 7. The CDR3 DNA reads TGCGCCAGCAGCCAAACCTTTAGGGGGCAGAACACTGAAGCTTTCTTT. Its translation: CASSQTFRGQNTEAFF.

The chain links TRBV7-9 to TRBJ1-2, with a tentative D call TRBD1 (5 bases). Trimming pared 6 bases from V and 6 bases from J, leaving 11 bases between. This CDR3 has 12 residues. CDR1 SEHNR and CDR2 FQNEAQ come from the germline V gene (reference sequence). CDR3 loop: CASRHQGDGYTF. In DNA form, the CDR3 reads TGTGCCAGCAGACATCAGGGTGATGGCTACACCTTC.

The CDR3 reads CASSQADRVYGTEAFF. DNA of the CDR3: TGTGCCAGCAGCCAGGCTGACAGGGTGTACGGCACTGAAGCTTTCTTT. The chain links TRBV4-2 to TRBJ1-1; 7 bases agree with TRBD1. CDR3 length: 16 amino acids. Germline trimming cut 3 bases from V and 4 bases from J; bases unmatched to any gene: 11. CDR1 and CDR2 (germline): LGHNA, YNFKEQ.

The V call is TRBV5-1, the J call TRBJ2-3, with D maybe TRBD1 (5 bases). Germline CDR1 and CDR2: SGHRS and YFSETQ. The CDR3 spans 15 residues. The V end was cut by 0 bases, the J end by 2 bases, with 10 bases between. The CDR3 region has the DNA TGCGCCAGCAGCTTGGTACAGGTACTCACAGATACGCAGTATTTT. Translated, it gives CASSLVQVLTDTQYF.